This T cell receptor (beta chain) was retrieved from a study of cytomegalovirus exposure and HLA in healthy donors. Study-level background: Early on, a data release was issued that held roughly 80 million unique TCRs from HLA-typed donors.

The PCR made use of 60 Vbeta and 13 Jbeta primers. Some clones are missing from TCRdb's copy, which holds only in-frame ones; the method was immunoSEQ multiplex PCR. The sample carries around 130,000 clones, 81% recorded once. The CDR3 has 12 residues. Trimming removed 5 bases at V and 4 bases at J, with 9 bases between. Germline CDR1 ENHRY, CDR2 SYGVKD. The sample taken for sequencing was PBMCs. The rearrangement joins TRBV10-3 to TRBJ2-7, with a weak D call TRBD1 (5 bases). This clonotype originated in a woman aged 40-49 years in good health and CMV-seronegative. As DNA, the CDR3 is TGTGCCATCAGTAACCAGGGATACGAGCAGTACTTC. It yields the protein CAISNQGYEQYF.